This T cell receptor beta chain was profiled in a study of CD8 T cells in Susac syndrome (dated by TCRdb to between 2019 and 2020). Study-level background: Repertoire sequencing was used to test whether CD8+ T cell activation and differentiation in Susac syndrome was antigen driven. What the authors observed across the whole study: The TCR sequencing and HLA analysis was acknowledged to have included a relatively small number of individuals.

Peripheral blood CD8+ and CD4+ T cells from healthy donors, Susac syndrome patients and multiple sclerosis patients were profiled by high-throughput TCR beta sequencing. The healthy donors served as controls matched for age and sex. Bulk CD8+ and CD4+ T cells were purified by magnetic negative isolation, while CD8+ TEMRA cells were enriched using FACS. Blood was collected in EDTA tubes and processed within 24 hours, with PBMCs isolated through density gradient centrifugation. PBMCs destined for TCR sequencing were cryopreserved in liquid nitrogen and later thawed in a 37 °C water bath. The sorted or isolated CD4+, CD8+ and CD8+ TEMRA cells reached a purity of at least 90%. Notes on this clonotype: The antigen it recognizes is unknown. Nothing much larger sits one base from this clone, and base qualities are not available.

RNA was extracted using the RNeasy kit, and about 0.45 to 1 microgram was reverse transcribed with random hexamers. The immunoSEQ multiplex PCR assay, which covers 54 Vbeta and 13 Jbeta segments, was used to amplify TCR beta CDR3 regions. PCR amplification bias was corrected by using a synthetic template baseline for primer optimization and computational correction. On the study's bioinformatics: Reads were annotated to V, D and J genes according to IMGT and were analyzed with immunoSEQ Analyzer, with only productive sequences retained. To calculate clonality, Shannon entropy was normalized by log2 of the number of productive unique sequences and then subtracted from one. For each patient and control, public and private clones were evaluated among the 100 most prevalent clones. A clone was defined as Susac-specific if it was absent from the healthy and MS cohorts, from roughly 980 published viral clones and from other ImmuneACCESS disease sequences. TCRdb applied fastp at Q25 and MiXCR to the public reads, then kept only in-frame beta chains. CDR3 protein duplicates are merged, each entry listing the most common genes and DNA. The V and J calls follow TCRdb's processing rather than the paper's. This sample comprises around 200,000 distinct CDR3 sequences, 95% of them detected only once. The top ten hold about 0.094% of the sample.

Spanning cysteine to phenylalanine, the CDR3 consists of 11 amino acids. The DNA shown is the 33-base CDR3, in frame from base 1. CDR1 and CDR2, looked up from the germline V gene, are SGDLS and YYNGEE. A distance of 4 bases separates the germline ends of V and J, which lose 3 bases and 5 bases respectively. Sequencing was done on a sample of CD4+ T cells from PBMCs. The clonotype comes from a human donor in good health. The sequence links TRBV9 to TRBJ2-3; no D gene is confidently identified. The CDR3 loop reads CASSAKDTQYF. The nucleotide sequence is given as TGTGCCAGCAGCGCTAAAGATACGCAGTATTTT.